This T cell receptor beta chain was captured in a study of CD8 T cells in Susac syndrome. An amount of RNA that ranged from about 0.45 to 1 ug was reverse transcribed with random hexamers. TCRdb re-called the immunoSEQ multiplex PCR reads with MiXCR, one entry per CDR3 protein. Among under 250,000 distinct CDR3 sequences listed, around 93% were seen once. Trimming cost V 3 bases and J 6 bases, with 19 bases left between them. The CDR3 totals 16 residues. J is TRBJ2-3 and V is TRBV12-3 or TRBV12-4; perhaps TRBD2 as D (6 bases). The specimen was CD4+ T cells from PBMCs. The receptor comes from a human donor with multiple sclerosis. The CDR3 DNA sequence: TGTGCCAGCAGTTTGTTTGTCAGGATAGCGGTGGATACGCAGTATTTT. Its translation: CASSLFVRIAVDTQYF.